The rows below give T cell receptor beta chains drawn from one sample of a study of T cell changes during pregnancy in multiple sclerosis. The protocol was immunoSEQ multiplex PCR, while the TCRdb copy is restricted to in-frame clones and leaves out a portion. The table shows tens of thousands of clones, with around nine tenths occurring only once. Sample: CD4+ T cells from peripheral blood mononuclear cells, taken in the second trimester of pregnancy. These receptors all stem from a female donor with multiple sclerosis, enrolled in a pregnancy study. The CDR3 runs from the conserved cysteine through the conserved F or W. The D gene is left open where the match is weak. Clone size is given for some rows only: seen once, a few or many times, or a class if the clone is expanded.

J gene: TRBJ1-1; clone size: -; V gene: TRBV6-5; D gene: -; CDR3 DNA: TGTGCCAGCAGTTACAACAGGGACACTGAAGCTTTCTTT; CDR3 protein: CASSYNRDTEAFF
J gene: TRBJ2-1; clone size: -; V gene: TRBV5-8; D gene: -; CDR3 DNA: TGTGCCATAAAGCACAGGTCTAGCGTGTACCCCAATGAGCAGTTCTTC; CDR3 protein: CAIKHRSSVYPNEQFF
J gene: TRBJ1-1; clone size: -; V gene: TRBV7-8; D gene: TRBD1; CDR3 DNA: TGTGCCAGCAGCAATGACAGGGATACTGAAGCTTTCTTT; CDR3 protein: CASSNDRDTEAFF
J gene: TRBJ1-2; clone size: once; V gene: TRBV10-3; D gene: -; CDR3 DNA: TGTGCCATCAGGGACAGCGACTTCTATGGCTACACCTTC; CDR3 protein: CAIRDSDFYGYTF
J gene: TRBJ1-3; clone size: -; V gene: TRBV30; D gene: -; CDR3 DNA: TGTGCCTGGAGTGTAATGGGGGGGGGACCCTCTGGAAACACCATATATTTT; CDR3 protein: CAWSVMGGGPSGNTIYF
J gene: TRBJ2-5; clone size: -; V gene: TRBV7-9; D gene: TRBD2; CDR3 DNA: TGTGCCAGCAGCCTAGGACTAGCGGTGGGGTACCAAGAGACCCAGTACTTC; CDR3 protein: CASSLGLAVGYQETQYF
J gene: TRBJ2-3; clone size: -; V gene: TRBV7-8; D gene: -; CDR3 DNA: TGTGCCAGCAGCTACGGAGGGGGCTCGGGAGATACGCAGTATTTT; CDR3 protein: CASSYGGGSGDTQYF
J gene: TRBJ1-4; clone size: -; V gene: TRBV9; D gene: -; CDR3 DNA: TGTGCCAGCAGCGCGACTGCAACTAATGAAAAACTGTTTTTT; CDR3 protein: CASSATATNEKLFF
J gene: TRBJ2-5; clone size: -; V gene: TRBV5-1; D gene: -; CDR3 DNA: TGCGCCAGCAGCTTGATGAGTTCGGTCGGGGAGACCCAGTACTTC; CDR3 protein: CASSLMSSVGETQYF
J gene: TRBJ2-5; clone size: -; V gene: TRBV7-2; D gene: -; CDR3 DNA: TGTGCCAGCAGCTTAGTCGTGGCTAGTCGGACCCAGTACTTC; CDR3 protein: CASSLVVASRTQYF
J gene: TRBJ1-2; clone size: -; V gene: TRBV19; D gene: -; CDR3 DNA: TGTGCCAGTAGCAAACAGGGCCAGACCTATGGCTACACCTTC; CDR3 protein: CASSKQGQTYGYTF
J gene: TRBJ1-2; clone size: -; V gene: TRBV29-1; D gene: TRBD1; CDR3 DNA: TGCAGCGTTGAACTACAGGGGGCTGGTGGCTACACCTTC; CDR3 protein: CSVELQGAGGYTF
J gene: TRBJ2-2; clone size: -; V gene: TRBV10-3; D gene: -; CDR3 DNA: TGTGCCATCAGTTCAACAGGCCCAGCGAACACCGGGGAGCTGTTTTTT; CDR3 protein: CAISSTGPANTGELFF
J gene: TRBJ2-5; clone size: -; V gene: TRBV7-3; D gene: TRBD2; CDR3 DNA: TGTGCCAGCAGCTTCTCAGCGGGGGGGCCGCAGACCCAGTACTTC; CDR3 protein: CASSFSAGGPQTQYF
J gene: TRBJ1-5; clone size: -; V gene: TRBV6-1; D gene: -; CDR3 DNA: TGTGCCAGCAGTGAAAGTACCGGGTTTGGGTACTTCAGTCAGCCCCAGCATTTT; CDR3 protein: CASSESTGFGYFSQPQHF
J gene: TRBJ2-3; clone size: -; V gene: TRBV2; D gene: -; CDR3 DNA: TGTGCCAGCAGTGGACAGGTTGGGGGCACAGATACGCAGTATTTT; CDR3 protein: CASSGQVGGTDTQYF
J gene: TRBJ1-1; clone size: few; V gene: TRBV7-9; D gene: -; CDR3 DNA: TGTGCCATCGAGGCAGGGATGAACACTGAAGCTTTCTTT; CDR3 protein: CAIEAGMNTEAFF
J gene: TRBJ1-2; clone size: -; V gene: TRBV18; D gene: -; CDR3 DNA: TGTGCCAGCTCACCCCCCGGGCTTACAGGCGGCTACACCTTC; CDR3 protein: CASSPPGLTGGYTF
J gene: TRBJ1-5; clone size: -; V gene: TRBV19; D gene: -; CDR3 DNA: TGTGCCAGTAGTTTCCACACAGGGTTGAATCAGCCCCAGCATTTT; CDR3 protein: CASSFHTGLNQPQHF
J gene: TRBJ2-2; clone size: -; V gene: TRBV6-5; D gene: -; CDR3 DNA: TGTGCCAGCAGTTACTATACAGCGAACACCGGGGAGCTGTTTTTT; CDR3 protein: CASSYYTANTGELFF
J gene: TRBJ1-1; clone size: -; V gene: TRBV5-5; D gene: -; CDR3 DNA: TGTGCCAGCAGACACGAGGTGTACACTGAAGCTTTCTTT; CDR3 protein: CASRHEVYTEAFF
J gene: TRBJ2-5; clone size: -; V gene: TRBV19; D gene: -; CDR3 DNA: TGTGCCAGTAGTCCCCAAGGGGGTAAGGCCCAGTACTTC; CDR3 protein: CASSPQGGKAQYF
J gene: TRBJ1-5; clone size: -; V gene: TRBV19; D gene: TRBD1; CDR3 DNA: TGTGCCAGTAGTATTGGGGGACAGATTTTTCGAAGCAATCAGCCCCAGCATTTT; CDR3 protein: CASSIGGQIFRSNQPQHF
J gene: TRBJ1-1; clone size: -; V gene: TRBV27; D gene: -; CDR3 DNA: TGTGCCAGCAGTTTATCTACGGCGGGCACTGAAGCTTTCTTT; CDR3 protein: CASSLSTAGTEAFF
J gene: TRBJ1-4; clone size: -; V gene: TRBV29-1; D gene: -; CDR3 DNA: TGCAGCGTTAAGGACGGACTAAATGAAAAACTGTTTTTT; CDR3 protein: CSVKDGLNEKLFF
J gene: TRBJ1-2; clone size: -; V gene: TRBV9; D gene: TRBD1; CDR3 DNA: TGTGCCAGCAGCGTAGCTGCCCCGGGACAGGGCCCTGGCTACACCTTC; CDR3 protein: CASSVAAPGQGPGYTF
J gene: TRBJ1-2; clone size: -; V gene: TRBV7-3; D gene: -; CDR3 DNA: TGTGCCAGCAGCTTCGACAGCGGGACCTATGGCTACACCTTC; CDR3 protein: CASSFDSGTYGYTF
J gene: TRBJ2-3; clone size: -; V gene: TRBV4-3; D gene: TRBD2; CDR3 DNA: TGCGCCAGCAGCCAAGATAGGCGGGGGGCAGATACGCAGTATTTT; CDR3 protein: CASSQDRRGADTQYF
J gene: TRBJ2-7; clone size: -; V gene: TRBV6-6; D gene: -; CDR3 DNA: TGTGCCAGCAGTTACACCGACAGGTCCGGCGAGCAGTACTTC; CDR3 protein: CASSYTDRSGEQYF
J gene: TRBJ1-2; clone size: -; V gene: TRBV29-1; D gene: TRBD1; CDR3 DNA: TGCAGCGGGGGACAGGGAATTTCAGGTGGCTACACCTTC; CDR3 protein: CSGGQGISGGYTF
J gene: TRBJ2-3; clone size: -; V gene: TRBV7-2; D gene: -; CDR3 DNA: TGTGCCAGCAGCTTAGCGCTAGTAGATACGCAGTATTTT; CDR3 protein: CASSLALVDTQYF
J gene: TRBJ2-2; clone size: -; V gene: TRBV6-6; D gene: -; CDR3 DNA: TGTGCCAGCAGTCGCGGGACGGTCGCGAACACCGGGGAGCTGTTTTTT; CDR3 protein: CASSRGTVANTGELFF
J gene: TRBJ1-2; clone size: -; V gene: TRBV9; D gene: -; CDR3 DNA: TGTGCCAGCAGCGTAGGGGGGACTTCGCTTTATGGCTACACCTTC; CDR3 protein: CASSVGGTSLYGYTF
J gene: TRBJ1-3; clone size: -; V gene: TRBV7-2; D gene: -; CDR3 DNA: TGTGCCAGCAGCCCGAGATTATATTTCACCATATATTTT; CDR3 protein: CASSPRLYFTIYF
J gene: TRBJ1-1; clone size: -; V gene: TRBV19; D gene: TRBD1; CDR3 DNA: TGTGCCAGTACCATGGACAGGATGAGGACTGAAGCTTTCTTT; CDR3 protein: CASTMDRMRTEAFF
J gene: TRBJ2-7; clone size: -; V gene: TRBV5-4; D gene: TRBD1; CDR3 DNA: TGTGCCAGCAGCCCCAGGGACAGGAGCTCCTACGAGCAGTACTTC; CDR3 protein: CASSPRDRSSYEQYF
J gene: TRBJ1-2; clone size: -; V gene: TRBV9; D gene: -; CDR3 DNA: TGTGCCAGCAGCGTAGAACAGGCTATGTACGAAGGCTACACCTTC; CDR3 protein: CASSVEQAMYEGYTF
J gene: TRBJ1-6; clone size: -; V gene: TRBV2; D gene: -; CDR3 DNA: TGTGCCAGCACCCCGGAGTTCTCCTATAATTCACCCCTCCACTTT; CDR3 protein: CASTPEFSYNSPLHF
J gene: TRBJ1-1; clone size: -; V gene: TRBV19; D gene: -; CDR3 DNA: TGTGCCAGTAGTATTCAGGGTGGCACTGAAGCTTTCTTT; CDR3 protein: CASSIQGGTEAFF
J gene: TRBJ1-2; clone size: once; V gene: TRBV25-1; D gene: -; CDR3 DNA: TGTGCCAGCGGCCGACAGGCCGGGACCGAGGGGGGCTACACCTTC; CDR3 protein: CASGRQAGTEGGYTF
J gene: TRBJ2-2; clone size: -; V gene: TRBV2; D gene: TRBD1; CDR3 DNA: TGTGCCAGCAGTGTGGGACAGGGGGTAGGGGAGCTGTTTTTT; CDR3 protein: CASSVGQGVGELFF
J gene: TRBJ1-5; clone size: -; V gene: TRBV6-1; D gene: TRBD1; CDR3 DNA: TGTGCCAGCAACAGGGGCAGCAATCAGCCCCAGCATTTT; CDR3 protein: CASNRGSNQPQHF
J gene: TRBJ2-2; clone size: -; V gene: TRBV18; D gene: -; CDR3 DNA: TGTGCCAGCTCACCAGGAGCGAACACCGGGGAGCTGTTTTTT; CDR3 protein: CASSPGANTGELFF
J gene: TRBJ1-1; clone size: -; V gene: TRBV7-2; D gene: -; CDR3 DNA: TGTGCCAGCAGACAGGACAACACTGAAGCTTTCTTT; CDR3 protein: CASRQDNTEAFF
J gene: TRBJ1-1; clone size: few; V gene: TRBV10-2; D gene: TRBD1; CDR3 DNA: TGCGCCAGCAGTGAGAGACAGGGGGCGTTAACTGAAGCTTTCTTT; CDR3 protein: CASSERQGALTEAFF
J gene: TRBJ2-7; clone size: -; V gene: TRBV6-5; D gene: TRBD1; CDR3 DNA: TGTGCCAGCAATCCGGGACAGCCCCCCTACGAGCAGTACTTC; CDR3 protein: CASNPGQPPYEQYF
J gene: TRBJ1-2; clone size: few; V gene: TRBV14; D gene: TRBD1; CDR3 DNA: TGTGCCAGCAGCCTGGGACAGGGGGACGAAGCCTTC; CDR3 protein: CASSLGQGDEAF
J gene: TRBJ2-1; clone size: -; V gene: TRBV11-3; D gene: TRBD2; CDR3 DNA: TGTGCCAGCAGCTCGGGACTAGCGTACAATGAGCAGTTCTTC; CDR3 protein: CASSSGLAYNEQFF
J gene: TRBJ1-1; clone size: -; V gene: TRBV7-9; D gene: TRBD1; CDR3 DNA: TGTGCCAGCAGCTTAGCGACAGGGGGACTAGTAAACACTGAAGCTTTCTTT; CDR3 protein: CASSLATGGLVNTEAFF
J gene: TRBJ1-3; clone size: -; V gene: TRBV7-2; D gene: -; CDR3 DNA: TGTGCCAGCAGCTCGGACGGGATCTCTGGAAACACCATATATTTT; CDR3 protein: CASSSDGISGNTIYF
J gene: TRBJ1-1; clone size: -; V gene: TRBV6-5; D gene: -; CDR3 DNA: TGTGCCAGCAAAGCGGGGGGTTGGACTGAAGCTTTCTTT; CDR3 protein: CASKAGGWTEAFF
J gene: TRBJ1-1; clone size: few; V gene: TRBV6-1; D gene: -; CDR3 DNA: TGTGCCAGCAGGCCCGGGTGGGGACAGAACACTGAAGCTTTCTTT; CDR3 protein: CASRPGWGQNTEAFF
J gene: TRBJ2-5; clone size: -; V gene: TRBV7-2; D gene: -; CDR3 DNA: TGTGCCAGCAGCCCACTGGTCCAAGAGACCCAGTACTTC; CDR3 protein: CASSPLVQETQYF
J gene: TRBJ2-1; clone size: -; V gene: TRBV12-5; D gene: -; CDR3 DNA: TGTGCTAGTGGTTTAGATCGAGCTGCCAATGAGCAGTTCTTC; CDR3 protein: CASGLDRAANEQFF